Shown below are 14 T cell receptor beta chains from a single sample sequenced in a study of blood T cells in healthy people across ages. The second PCR ran roughly 7 to 11 cycles with a sample-barcoded 5' primer and J-beta primers. TCRdb re-called the 5' RACE reads through MiXCR, storing one row per CDR3 protein. This table has roughly 1.6 million distinct CDR3 sequences, around 36% appearing once. The specimen sequenced was blood. The receptors shown here come from a woman in her twenties or thirties in good health.

This clonotype is a singleton in its sample. The chain uses TRBV9 and TRBJ2-5, with D maybe TRBD2 (7 bases). Germline values: CDR1 SGDLS, CDR2 YYNGEE. CDR3 length equals 13 residues. V was pared by 7 bases and J by 5 bases, with 15 bases between. CDR3 sequence (DNA): TGTGCCAGCGGGGGGGGGGCAGGGGAGACCCAGTACTTC. Translating it yields CASGGGAGETQYF.

This clonotype was observed a few times. This chain joins TRBV9 and TRBJ2-1; TRBD2 matches at 8 bases. Germline assignment: CDR1 SGDLS and CDR2 YYNGEE. The CDR3 loop spans 14 amino acids. With 5 bases clipped from V and 5 bases from J, the junction kept 6 bases outside the gene matches. In nucleotides, the CDR3 is TGTGCCAGCAGATCCGGGGGGGTTAACAATGAGCAGTTCTTC. Its translation: CASRSGGVNNEQFF.

This chain links TRBV2 with TRBJ1-5; the D is unclear. Trimming stripped 5 bases from V and 2 bases from J, with 10 bases between. The CDR3 is made up of 14 amino acids. Germline CDR1 SNHLY, CDR2 FYNNEI. DNA for the CDR3: TGTGCCAGCAGTTTCCTGGAGGGCAATCAGCCCCAGCATTTT. Protein product: CASSFLEGNQPQHF.

Ten or more counts support this clonotype. The chain combines TRBV29-1 with TRBJ2-7; D not certain. V dropped 1 base and J dropped 0 bases, with 7 bases sitting between them. CDR3 length equals 13 residues. Per germline, CDR1 SQVTM and CDR2 ANQGSEA. The CDR3 loop is CSVEGPSSYEQYF. The CDR3, as DNA: TGCAGCGTTGAAGGGCCCAGCTCCTACGAGCAGTACTTC.

The chain has TRBV11-2 and TRBJ1-2; 9 positions match TRBD1. The junction had 9 bases not matched to a gene; V was cut back by 6 bases and J by 4 bases. The CDR3 contains 15 residues. Germline-derived CDR1 and CDR2 are SGHAT and FQNNGV. The CDR3 DNA is TGTGCCAGCAGGTCGAACAGGGGGCACGGCTATGGCTACACCTTC. This gives the protein CASRSNRGHGYGYTF.

This chain uses TRBV20-1 with TRBJ2-2, with 11 bases matching TRBD1. Germline lookup yields CDR1 DFQATT and CDR2 SNEGSKA (reference sequence). V lost 0 bases and J lost 6; bases outside the gene matches: 6. This CDR3 is built from 16 residues. The CDR3 DNA is TGCAGTGCTAGAGATCAGGACAGGGGGCGCTCCGGGGAGCTGTTTTTT. Translation: CSARDQDRGRSGELFF.

On this clonotype itself: Sequence at one end of the junction differs from germline and may be a read error. The V gene is TRBV12-3 or TRBV12-4, the J gene TRBJ1-5; D call uncertain. The CDR3 is made up of 13 amino acids. CDR3: CASSFTGQQPQNF. The CDR3 DNA is TGTGCCAGCAGTTTTACCGGTCAACAGCCCCAGAATTTT.

This clonotype was seen a handful of times. V usage is TRBV7-9 and J usage is TRBJ1-2; D is uncertain. This CDR3 has 18 amino acids. V dropped 0 bases and J dropped 0 bases, with 17 bases sitting between them. The V gene's germline CDR1 is SEHNR and CDR2 FQNEAQ (reference sequence). CDR3 DNA sequence: TGTGCCAGCAGCTTAGCGCAGATGTGGACGACGTCTAACTATGGCTACACCTTC. It encodes CASSLAQMWTTSNYGYTF.

This clonotype appeared once. J is TRBJ2-7 and V is TRBV20-1; tentatively, D is TRBD2 (7 bases). The CDR3 sequence is 15 residues long. Germline values: CDR1 DFQATT, CDR2 SNEGSKA (reference sequence). The V gene lost 0 bases and the J gene lost 6 bases, with 18 bases spanning the gap. CDR3 in DNA: TGCAGTGCTAGAGACGGACTGATGGGGGGGCCCGAGCAGTACTTC. Translated: CSARDGLMGGPEQYF.

V and J are TRBV20-1 and TRBJ2-1; the D is unclear. The germline V gene encodes CDR1 DFQATT and CDR2 SNEGSKA (reference sequence). Deletions cut 5 bases from V and 0 bases from J, with 8 bases between. The CDR3 loop spans 13 amino acids. The CDR3, as DNA: TGCAGTGCTTTACTAAGCTCCTACAATGAGCAGTTCTTC. It specifies CSALLSSYNEQFF.

J is TRBJ2-7 and V is TRBV19; 10 bases align to TRBD1. Germline CDR1 LNHDA, CDR2 SQIVND (reference sequence). Germline trimming cut 9 bases from V and 4 bases from J; bases unmatched to any gene: 12. The length of the CDR3 is 15 residues. The CDR3 region has the DNA TGTGCCAGCAGCCGAGACAGGGGGCTAGGGTACGAGCAGTACTTC. Its protein is CASSRDRGLGYEQYF.

Only a few counts were recorded for this clonotype. V gene TRBV12-3 or TRBV12-4 combines with J gene TRBJ2-7; no reliable D call. Trimming pared 7 bases from V and 6 bases from J, leaving 19 bases between. There are 14 residues in the CDR3. The CDR3 nucleotides read TGTGCCAGCACCTCATCATGGACGTCCAGCGAGCAGTACTTC. Protein sequence: CASTSSWTSSEQYF.

The gene calls are TRBV28 and TRBJ1-6; 8 bases match TRBD1. CDR1 is MDHEN, CDR2 SYDVKM, per germline. The CDR3 spans 14 residues. Trimming at V came to 3 bases and at J to 8 bases, leaving 3 bases not matched to a gene. CDR3 protein: CASSLRTGHSPLHF. The CDR3 DNA is TGTGCCAGCAGTTTGAGGACAGGGCATTCACCCCTCCACTTT.

The chain uses TRBV5-1 and TRBJ1-1, with D perhaps TRBD1 (6 bases). Germline CDR1 is SGHRS and CDR2 is YFSETQ. V lost 0 bases, J lost 3 bases, and 15 bases lay in between. CDR3 length: 16 amino acids. The CDR3 coding sequence is TGCGCCAGCAGCTTGGCCGGAGGGGGGTTGGACACTGAAGCTTTCTTT. It is translated as CASSLAGGGLDTEAFF.